These 27 T cell receptor beta chains were sequenced from one sample in a study of blood T cell repertoires in COVID-19. The table came from immunoSEQ multiplex PCR; TCRdb's copy has only in-frame clones and leaves some out. The sample lists approximately 210,000 clones, 70% to 90% occurring once. Sequencing input: peripheral blood. The origin of the receptors is a woman aged 70 to 79 with active or convalescent COVID-19.

This clone was found once. The chain employs TRBV6-5 and TRBJ1-1; unclear D gene. V lost 2 bases and J 2 bases, leaving 9 bases between the germline ends. The CDR3 loop spans 14 amino acids. Germline lookup yields CDR1 MNHEY and CDR2 SVGAGI. CDR3 protein: CASSYAGLNTEAFF. CDR3 in DNA: TGTGCCAGCAGTTACGCAGGACTTAACACTGAAGCTTTCTTT.

The chain has TRBV6-5 and TRBJ1-5; D is undetermined. The CDR3 runs to 12 residues. Germline V gives CDR1 MNHEY, CDR2 SVGAGI. V dropped 8 bases and J dropped 4 bases, with 9 bases sitting between them. The chain's CDR3 is CASGLGNQPQHF. For the CDR3, the DNA is TGTGCCAGCGGACTCGGGAATCAGCCCCAGCATTTT.

The V and J genes are TRBV6-2 or TRBV6-3 and TRBJ2-4; D perhaps matches TRBD1 (6 bases). The CDR3 consists of 15 residues. Germline CDR1 reads MNHEY; CDR2 reads SVGEGT. V was clipped by 4 bases and J by 4 bases, with 14 bases between them. CDR3 nucleotides: TGTGCCAGCAGTTGGGCAGGGGACGTTAAAAACATTCAGTACTTC. It yields the protein CASSWAGDVKNIQYF.

The V gene is TRBV6-6, the J gene TRBJ2-2; D unclear. There are 12 residues in the CDR3. V shed 6 bases and J shed 6 bases, with 8 bases lying between them. Germline V lookup: CDR1 MNHNY, CDR2 SVGAGI (reference sequence). CDR3 region: CASSPTAGELFF. In DNA form, the CDR3 reads TGTGCCAGCAGCCCAACGGCCGGGGAGCTGTTTTTT.

This clone was detected once. V gene TRBV4-3 combines with J gene TRBJ2-7; perhaps TRBD2 as D (6 bases). The CDR3 loop spans 17 amino acids. Germline CDR1 LGHNA, CDR2 YSLEER. Trimming stripped 1 base from V and 3 bases from J, with 19 bases between. CDR3 in amino acids: CASSQGGPGLLNYEQYF. The CDR3 DNA reads TGCGCCAGCAGCCAAGGGGGCCCGGGACTCCTGAACTACGAGCAGTACTTC.

The V and J genes are TRBV29-1 and TRBJ2-3; D gene ambiguous. Trimming pared 1 base from V and 3 bases from J, leaving 5 bases between. The germline V gene encodes CDR1 SQVTM and CDR2 ANQGSEA. The CDR3 extends over 12 amino acids. The CDR3 DNA is TGCAGCGTTGAAGCTTTTACAGATACGCAGTATTTT. Its translation: CSVEAFTDTQYF.

V and J are TRBV14 and TRBJ2-2; 10 nucleotides align to TRBD2. Per the germline V gene, CDR1 is SGHDN and CDR2 is FVKESK. With 1 base clipped from V and 1 base from J, the junction kept 3 bases outside the gene matches. CDR3 length equals 17 residues. This CDR3 reads CASSQATSGRNTGELFF. CDR3 sequence (DNA): TGTGCCAGCAGCCAAGCGACTAGCGGGCGGAACACCGGGGAGCTGTTTTTT.

The chain uses TRBV27 and TRBJ1-1; 10 bases fit TRBD1. CDR1 and CDR2 from the germline V gene are MNHEY and SMNVEV (reference sequence). The CDR3 is 14 amino acids. V gave up 4 bases and J gave up 4 bases; unmatched junction bases: 3. The CDR3 DNA follows: TGTGCCAGCAGTTCCCGGACAGGGGGCACTGAAGCTTTCTTT. As protein: CASSSRTGGTEAFF.

The chain carries TRBV30 and TRBJ2-5, with 7 bases matching TRBD2. The length of the CDR3 is 14 residues. Germline V gives CDR1 GTSNPN, CDR2 SVGIG (reference sequence). Trimming removed 4 bases from V and 9 bases from J; junction bases left unmatched: 14. The CDR3 protein is CAWMDTGTTAAQYF. CDR3 nucleotides: TGTGCCTGGATGGACACCGGGACTACCGCGGCCCAGTACTTC.

This chain uses TRBV5-4 with TRBJ2-3; maybe TRBD2 (5 bases). CDR1 and CDR2 from the germline V gene are SGHNT and YYREEE (reference sequence). The V end was cut by 0 bases, the J end by 0 bases, with 8 bases between. The CDR3 sequence is 15 residues long. CDR3 protein: CASSLGSGSTDTQYF. CDR3 sequence (DNA): TGTGCCAGCAGCTTGGGGAGCGGAAGCACAGATACGCAGTATTTT.

Here the CDR3 DNA reads TGTGCCAGCTCAACCCGACAGGAGAGCACAGATACGCAGTATTTT. Its protein is CASSTRQESTDTQYF. The chain is built from TRBV18 and TRBJ2-3, with a weak D call TRBD1 (6 bases). This CDR3 is 15 amino acids long. Germline CDR1 and CDR2: KGHSH and LQKENI. V lost 5 bases, J lost 0 bases, and 12 bases lay in between.

CDR3: CASSVGPGGPLTDTQYF. The CDR3 DNA sequence: TGTGCCAGCAGCGTAGGACCGGGAGGGCCCCTCACAGATACGCAGTATTTT. The V and J genes are TRBV9 and TRBJ2-3, with 8 bases fitting TRBD2. The V segment lost 0 bases and the J segment 2 bases; nucleotides outside the gene matches: 8. The CDR3 spans 17 residues. Germline CDR1 is SGDLS and CDR2 is YYNGEE.

The V and J genes are TRBV7-2 and TRBJ2-3, with TRBD2 identical over 13 bases. V shed 5 bases, J shed 3 bases, and the junction held 5 bases outside the gene matches. CDR1 is SGHTA, CDR2 FQGNSA, per germline. The CDR3 loop spans 16 amino acids. CDR3 sequence: CASSLTSGGGTDTQYF. The DNA of the CDR3 is TGTGCCAGCAGCCTTACTAGCGGGGGGGGGACAGATACGCAGTATTTT. Looking up the rest from reference TRBV7-2 and TRBJ2-3 gives the full variable domain: GAGVSQSPSNKVTEKGKDVELRCDPISGHTALYWYRQSLGQGLEFLIYFQGNSAPDKSGLPSDRFSAERTGGSVSTLTIQRTQQEDSAVYLCASSLTSGGGTDTQYFGPGTRLTVL.

J is TRBJ2-2 and V is TRBV18, with D perhaps TRBD2 (6 bases). Trimming left V 0 bases short and J 2 bases short, with 13 bases between. The germline CDR1 and CDR2 sequences are KGHSH and LQKENI. The CDR3 length is 17 residues. CDR3 nucleotides: TGTGCCAGCTCACCACCGGGCGGGAATTACAACACCGGGGAGCTGTTTTTT. Translating it yields CASSPPGGNYNTGELFF. The whole variable domain, remainder taken from reference TRBV18 and TRBJ2-2, is NAGVMQNPRHLVRRRGQEARLRCSPMKGHSHVYWYRQLPEEGLKFMVYLQKENIIDESGMPKERFSAEFPKEGPSILRIQQVVRGDSAAYFCASSPPGGNYNTGELFFGEGSRLTVL.

This chain links TRBV27 with TRBJ1-4; maybe TRBD1 (5 bases). The CDR3 spans 14 residues. CDR1 MNHEY and CDR2 SMNVEV come from the germline V gene (reference sequence). Trimming removed 3 bases from V and 7 bases from J, with 12 bases in between. CDR3 nucleotides: TGTGCCAGCAGTTTGCACAGGTTGTCTGAAAAACTGTTTTTT. Translated: CASSLHRLSEKLFF.

This chain connects TRBV6-5 to TRBJ2-3; D might be TRBD2 (6 bases). The CDR3 has 13 amino acids. The ends were cut back, 5 bases at V and 2 bases at J, with 8 bases in the middle. Germline CDR1 and CDR2: MNHEY and SVGAGI. The CDR3 reads CASSRDFTDTQYF. In DNA, the CDR3 is TGTGCCAGCAGTCGGGACTTCACAGATACGCAGTATTTT.

The V and J genes are TRBV7-8 and TRBJ1-5, with D uncertain. This CDR3 region has 17 residues. V lost 1 base and J lost 0, with 13 bases in between. The germline CDR1 and CDR2 sequences are SGHVS and FQNEAQ. Here the CDR3 DNA reads TGTGCCAGCAGCTTAGGGACTGGGCGGAATAGCAATCAGCCCCAGCATTTT. Its translation is CASSLGTGRNSNQPQHF.

The CDR3 is CASSRGQGTYGYTF. The CDR3 bases are TGTGCCAGTAGTAGGGGACAGGGAACCTATGGCTACACCTTC. The chain couples TRBV19 to TRBJ1-2; 9 bases are shared with TRBD1. Germline loops: CDR1 LNHDA, CDR2 SQIVND (reference sequence). Trimming took 4 bases from V and 4 from J; bases not matched to a gene: 4. This CDR3 is built from 14 residues.

This chain uses TRBV5-4 with TRBJ2-7; D unresolved. Germline loops: CDR1 SGHNT, CDR2 YYREEE (reference sequence). V was cut by 7 bases and J by 6 bases, with 17 bases left in between. The CDR3 contains 13 residues. The CDR3 loop is CASAQMSGVEQYF. The CDR3 DNA is TGTGCCAGCGCCCAAATGTCGGGTGTCGAGCAGTACTTC.

In its sample, this clone was seen once. The gene calls are TRBV12-3 or TRBV12-4 and TRBJ1-5, with D possibly matching TRBD1 (6 bases). This CDR3 contains 13 residues. V lost 5 bases and J 7 bases, leaving 12 bases between the germline ends. The DNA of the CDR3 is TGTGCCAGCAGTCCCACAGGGAGACAGCCCCAGCATTTT. Encoded protein: CASSPTGRQPQHF.

The genes are TRBV6-5 and TRBJ1-1; D is unresolved. This CDR3 contains 13 residues. With 7 bases removed from V and 4 bases from J, the gap between germline ends came to 13 bases. Germline V gene data show CDR1 as MNHEY and CDR2 as SVGAGI. The CDR3 DNA follows: TGTGCCAGCATCCTACCAGGATCCACTGAAGCTTTCTTT. It translates to CASILPGSTEAFF.

This chain connects TRBV30 to TRBJ1-5; no clear D gene. Germline V gene data show CDR1 as GTSNPN and CDR2 as SVGIG (reference sequence). Trimming pared 1 base from V and 2 bases from J, leaving 15 bases between. The CDR3 extends over 16 amino acids. The CDR3 region has the DNA TGTGCCTGGAGTGATTGGGCAAAACGAGGCAATCAGCCCCAGCATTTT. The encoded protein is CAWSDWAKRGNQPQHF.

This chain connects TRBV15 to TRBJ2-1; TRBD1 matches at 9 bases. Trimming took 0 bases from V and 7 from J; bases not matched to a gene: 7. This CDR3 comprises 16 residues. Germline V lookup: CDR1 LNHNV, CDR2 YYDKDF (reference sequence). CDR3 in DNA: TGTGCCACCAGCAGAGATCTGGGACAGGGCCAGAATGAGCAGTTCTTC. It yields the protein CATSRDLGQGQNEQFF.

This chain joins TRBV11-2 and TRBJ2-7, with TRBD1 identical over 8 bases. Germline CDR1 SGHAT, CDR2 FQNNGV. The CDR3 covers 15 residues. V was clipped by 4 bases and J by 7 bases; unmatched bases: 12. The chain's CDR3 is CASSSPKTGVGEQYF. CDR3 nucleotides: TGTGCCAGCAGCTCCCCGAAGACAGGGGTAGGGGAGCAGTACTTC.

The chain combines TRBV7-2 with TRBJ1-5, with a tentative D call TRBD1 (5 bases). With 1 base removed from V and 4 bases from J, the gap between germline ends came to 11 bases. Germline loops: CDR1 SGHTA, CDR2 FQGNSA. This CDR3 is built from 15 residues. The CDR3 protein is CASSLVGGANQPQHF. The CDR3 DNA follows: TGTGCCAGCAGCTTAGTGGGGGGTGCAAATCAGCCCCAGCATTTT.

The chain employs TRBV30 and TRBJ1-4; 9 bases are a match to TRBD1. The germline gives CDR1 GTSNPN, CDR2 SVGIG (reference sequence). This CDR3 spans 15 amino acids. Trimming took 4 bases from V and 10 from J; bases not matched to a gene: 13. The CDR3 is CAWTRGTGYSAKLFF. The CDR3 coding sequence is TGTGCCTGGACCAGGGGGACAGGGTATTCGGCAAAACTGTTTTTT.

This clone has only a few counts. The rearrangement joins TRBV5-5 to TRBJ1-5; 7 bases line up with TRBD1. This CDR3 has 14 residues. The germline V gene has CDR1 SGHKS and CDR2 YYEKEE (reference sequence). The V and J ends lost 4 bases and 4 bases, in that order; junction bases with no gene match: 5. The CDR3 DNA sequence: TGTGCCAGCAGCGAAGGGACAGCTAATCAGCCCCAGCATTTT. This codes for CASSEGTANQPQHF.